These 8 T cell receptor beta chains share one sample of origin, sequenced in a study of blood T cells in healthy people across ages. Then a second PCR, running about 6 to 12 cycles, was carried out with a sample-barcoded 5' primer and a J-beta primer mix. TCRdb reprocessed the 5' RACE reads with MiXCR, giving one entry per CDR3 protein. This repertoire shows roughly 2 million distinct CDR3 sequences, about 50% found once; its top ten account for around 2.1%. The sequenced sample consisted of blood. Receptors were obtained from a woman aged 40 to 49 in good health.

The V and J genes are TRBV20-1 and TRBJ2-5; 8 nucleotides line up with TRBD2. CDR1 DFQATT and CDR2 SNEGSKA come from the germline V gene (reference sequence). Trimming cost V 3 bases and J 2 bases; bases outside gene matches: 11. The CDR3 has 16 amino acids. CDR3 sequence reads: CSARPSTSAKQETQYF. The CDR3 nucleotides read TGCAGTGCTAGGCCCTCGACTAGCGCCAAACAAGAGACCCAGTACTTC.

The gene calls are TRBV12-3 or TRBV12-4 and TRBJ2-7, with TRBD2 matching 13 bases. The CDR3 is made up of 20 amino acids. The trim removed 2 bases at V and 7 bases at J, leaving 20 bases unmatched. As DNA, the CDR3 is TGTGCCAGCAGTTTACCAAACTCCGGGACTAGCGGGGTCGAGAGAGAAGAGCAGTACTTC. This sequence encodes CASSLPNSGTSGVEREEQYF.

This clonotype was detected only once. The genes are TRBV9 and TRBJ2-1, with D possibly matching TRBD2 (6 bases). V lost 0 bases and J 7 bases, leaving 14 bases between the germline ends. This CDR3 spans 15 amino acids. Germline V gives CDR1 SGDLS, CDR2 YYNGEE. The CDR3 sequence: CASSVVGTERNEQFF. The CDR3 bases are TGTGCCAGCAGCGTAGTTGGGACTGAACGGAATGAGCAGTTCTTC.

The gene calls are TRBV20-1 and TRBJ2-5; 11 bases align to TRBD2. V dropped 7 bases and J dropped 4; count of bases not matched to a gene: 14. This CDR3 is built from 16 residues. CDR1 and CDR2 (germline): DFQATT, SNEGSKA (reference sequence). CDR3 sequence (DNA): TGCAGTGGGCGACCGTTCTTAGCGGGGGGGAGAGAGACCCAGTACTTC. It is translated as CSGRPFLAGGRETQYF.

The chain is built from TRBV4-3 and TRBJ2-1, with D possibly TRBD2 on 6 matching bases. Germline loops: CDR1 LGHNA, CDR2 YSLEER. V dropped 0 bases and J dropped 0 bases, with 15 bases sitting between them. The CDR3 contains 18 residues. The CDR3: CASSQESGAGSSYNEQFF. DNA of the CDR3: TGCGCCAGCAGCCAAGAATCAGGAGCCGGGAGCTCCTACAATGAGCAGTTCTTC.

The rearrangement joins TRBV20-1 to TRBJ2-3; TRBD1 or TRBD2 may be the D gene (6 bases each). Germline CDR1 is DFQATT and CDR2 is SNEGSKA (reference sequence). Deletions cut 3 bases from V and 2 bases from J, with 15 bases between. The CDR3 is 15 residues long. CDR3 region: CSASSGGVNTDTQYF. CDR3 DNA: TGCAGTGCTAGCTCCGGGGGCGTCAACACAGATACGCAGTATTTT.

The genes are TRBV5-1 and TRBJ2-3, with 9 bases fitting TRBD2. This CDR3 is built from 16 residues. Germline-derived CDR1 and CDR2 are SGHRS and YFSETQ. The junction had 10 bases not matched to a gene; V was cut back by 3 bases and J by 5 bases. The CDR3: CASSSGLALVGDTQYF. The CDR3 region has the DNA TGCGCCAGCAGCTCTGGACTAGCGTTAGTAGGAGATACGCAGTATTTT.

The genes are TRBV6-5 and TRBJ2-6; TRBD1 agrees at 8 bases. Trimming removed 2 bases from V and 0 bases from J; junction bases left unmatched: 9. Germline V CDR1 and CDR2: MNHEY, SVGAGI. The CDR3 length is 19 residues. Here the CDR3 DNA reads TGTGCCAGCAGTTACCGCGGGGCAGGGGGCGTCTCTGGGGCCAACGTCCTGACTTTC. It translates to CASSYRGAGGVSGANVLTF.